The 21 T cell receptor beta chains reported below all come from one sample, sequenced in a study of Tregs in tolerant kidney transplant recipients. Assay: immunoSEQ multiplex PCR; the TCRdb copy retains only in-frame clones and omits some. The top ten clones hold 25% of a sample with about 21,000 clones, over 70% of them seen once. The nonmyeloablative bone marrow transplants came from related graft donors, with transient mixed chimerism. Sample: CD8+ T cells from blood (PBMCs), taken 6 months after the transplant. The receptors come from a human patient who received a combined kidney and bone marrow transplant. T cells may partly derive from the graft donor.

The chain joins TRBV5-8 to TRBJ2-2; a weak D match, TRBD2 (7 bases). V lost 5 bases, J lost 6 bases, and 17 bases lay in between. This CDR3 has 15 residues. CDR1 and CDR2 (germline): SGHTS, YDEGEE. The CDR3 loop reads CASSGGATFPGELFF. The CDR3 DNA follows: TGTGCCAGCAGTGGGGGGGCTACTTTCCCCGGGGAGCTGTTTTTT.

V gene TRBV5-5 combines with J gene TRBJ2-5; 14 nucleotides align to TRBD2. Matching the DNA end better, TRBJ2-7 makes the J call doubtful. This CDR3 spans 15 amino acids. Germline-derived CDR1 and CDR2 are SGHKS and YYEKEE (reference sequence). The CDR3 sequence is CASSLGLAGGAEQYF. The CDR3 DNA reads as TGTGCCAGCAGCTTGGGACTAGCGGGAGGGGCCGAGCAGTACTTC.

This rearrangement joins TRBV7-6 to TRBJ2-7; D remains ambiguous. Germline lookup yields CDR1 SGHVS and CDR2 FNYEAQ. V was clipped by 5 bases and J by 1 base, with 12 bases between them. The length of the CDR3 is 14 residues. The CDR3 spells CASSPGLQSYEQYF. The DNA of the CDR3 is TGTGCCAGCAGCCCGGGTCTCCAGTCCTACGAGCAGTACTTC.

This clone has ten or more counts. The chain has TRBV4-1 and TRBJ2-7; 11 nucleotides align to TRBD2. With V trimmed by 1 base and J by 5 bases, 10 bases remained unmatched. The CDR3 extends over 17 amino acids. CDR1 and CDR2 (germline): MGHRA, YSYEKL. CDR3 in DNA: TGCGCCAGCAGCCAAGGACCCTCTCCGGGACTAGCGGACGAGCAGTACTTC. Amino acids: CASSQGPSPGLADEQYF.

This sequence joins TRBV4-1 and TRBJ2-7; 11 bases match TRBD1. V gave up 11 bases and J gave up 5 bases; unmatched junction bases: 11. This CDR3 is built from 14 residues. Looked up from germline, CDR1 is MGHRA and CDR2 is YSYEKL. The CDR3, as DNA: TGCGCCTCTCTAGGACAGGGGGCAAAAGACGAGCAGTACTTC. Translated: CASLGQGAKDEQYF.

CDR3 region: CATSPRESSYNEQFF. The CDR3 nucleotides are TGTGCCACCAGCCCCCGGGAGAGCTCCTACAATGAGCAGTTCTTC. The chain carries TRBV15 and TRBJ2-1; TRBD2 might be the D (6 bases). Germline values: CDR1 LNHNV, CDR2 YYDKDF (reference sequence). V lost 5 bases to trimming and J lost 0 bases, with 11 bases between them. The CDR3 has 15 residues.

The chain recombines TRBV18 with TRBJ2-7; the match to TRBD2 covers 8 bases. The CDR3 is 14 residues long. The germline gives CDR1 KGHSH, CDR2 LQKENI. The J segment lost 7 bases and the V segment lost 2 bases, leaving 7 bases of the junction unmatched. DNA for the CDR3: TGTGCCAGCTCACCAACGGGAGGGATTGGGGAGCAGTACTTC. This translates into CASSPTGGIGEQYF.

This clone showed up just once. CDR3 sequence (DNA): TGTGCCAGCAGTATTAGGGGAAGCGGAAACACCATATATTTT. Protein: CASSIRGSGNTIYF. This chain links TRBV2 with TRBJ1-3, with D possibly being TRBD1 (5 bases). The V end was cut by 5 bases, the J end by 4 bases, with 12 bases between. The CDR3 has 14 amino acids. Per the germline V gene, CDR1 is SNHLY and CDR2 is FYNNEI.

The genes are TRBV7-9 and TRBJ2-1; the D gene is possibly TRBD2 (6 bases). CDR3 size: 17 residues. V was cut by 5 bases and J by 8 bases, with 25 bases left in between. From germline, CDR1 is SEHNR and CDR2 FQNEAQ (reference sequence). CDR3 bases: TGTGCCAGCAGCGACCGGGACCACCTTTGGACTATGGATGAGCAGTTCTTC. This codes for CASSDRDHLWTMDEQFF.

V usage is TRBV7-2 and J usage is TRBJ2-7; D call uncertain. The CDR3 loop spans 14 amino acids. CDR1 is SGHTA, CDR2 FQGNSA, per germline. V lost 2 bases and J 1 base, leaving 9 bases between the germline ends. CDR3 nucleotide sequence: TGTGCCAGCAGCTTACTCGCGGTTTCCTACGAGCAGTACTTC. Protein sequence: CASSLLAVSYEQYF.

The chain joins TRBV4-3 to TRBJ1-1; 9 bases map to TRBD1. The CDR3 is 15 residues long. V shed 4 bases and J 1 base; nucleotides not matched to a gene: 4. CDR1 is LGHNA, CDR2 YSLEER, per germline. CDR3: CASSRDRDGNTEAFF. The CDR3 nucleotides are TGCGCCAGCAGCCGGGACAGGGACGGGAACACTGAAGCTTTCTTT.

V is TRBV7-9 and J is TRBJ1-5; D is perhaps TRBD1 (5 bases). There are 14 residues in the CDR3. Per the germline V gene, CDR1 is SEHNR and CDR2 is FQNEAQ (reference sequence). V lost 5 bases, J lost 0 bases, and 8 bases lay in between. The CDR3 DNA is TGTGCCAGCAGCAAGGACAATAGCAATCAGCCCCAGCATTTT. Its protein is CASSKDNSNQPQHF.

The rearrangement links TRBV7-2 to TRBJ1-2; TRBD1 is a possible D gene (5 bases). The CDR3 length is 15 residues. V shed 0 bases and J shed 6 bases, with 14 bases lying between them. Germline values: CDR1 SGHTA, CDR2 FQGNSA. This CDR3 is CASSLAPGTLHGYTF. The CDR3 DNA follows: TGTGCCAGCAGCTTAGCGCCCGGGACTCTACATGGCTACACCTTC.

The chain recombines TRBV27 with TRBJ1-1, with a tentative D call TRBD1 (6 bases). The V end was cut by 3 bases, the J end by 5 bases, with 10 bases between. Looked up from germline, CDR1 is MNHEY and CDR2 is SMNVEV (reference sequence). The CDR3 is 13 residues long. CDR3 DNA sequence: TGTGCCAGCAGTTTTTCAGGGGCGACTGAAGCTTTCTTT. This codes for CASSFSGATEAFF.

This chain joins TRBV27 and TRBJ2-3, with 11 bases lining up with TRBD2. J gave up 4 bases and V 1 base, and 4 bases lay outside the gene matches. In germline, CDR1 is MNHEY, CDR2 SMNVEV (reference sequence). CDR3 length: 16 residues. The CDR3 spells CASSLYLAGGPDTQYF. In DNA, the CDR3 is TGTGCCAGCAGTTTATATTTAGCGGGGGGGCCAGATACGCAGTATTTT.

The chain couples TRBV19 to TRBJ1-5, with no clear D. V lost 7 bases, J lost 1 base, and 8 bases lay in between. This CDR3 has 13 residues. Looked up from germline, CDR1 is LNHDA and CDR2 is SQIVND (reference sequence). CDR3 amino acids: CASKTGSNQPQHF. The CDR3 nucleotides read TGTGCCAGTAAAACGGGGAGCAATCAGCCCCAGCATTTT. Full variable domain (outside the CDR3, taken from reference TRBV19 and TRBJ1-5): DGGITQSPKYLFRKEGQNVTLSCEQNLNHDAMYWYRQDPGQGLRLIYYSQIVNDFQKGDIAEGYSVSREKKESFPLTVTSAQKNPTAFYLCASKTGSNQPQHFGDGTRLSIL.

The chain employs TRBV10-3 and TRBJ2-7; D unresolved. V lost 0 bases and J 3 bases, leaving 6 bases between the germline ends. Per the germline V gene, CDR1 is ENHRY and CDR2 is SYGVKD. There are 13 residues in the CDR3. Here the CDR3 DNA reads TGTGCCATCAGTGAGTCTCCAGGCTACGAGCAGTACTTC. As protein: CAISESPGYEQYF.

V is TRBV12-5 and J is TRBJ2-5; 7 positions agree with TRBD2. The trim removed 7 bases at V and 5 bases at J, leaving 13 bases unmatched. Looked up from germline, CDR1 is LGHNT and CDR2 is FRNRAP. The CDR3 extends over 15 amino acids. The CDR3 DNA is TGTGCTAGTGCCCTCTTGGGTAGCGGGTCTGAGACCCAGTACTTC. Translation gives CASALLGSGSETQYF.

V and J are TRBV9 and TRBJ2-5, with D possibly being TRBD1 (5 bases). The CDR3 spans 15 residues. The V and J ends lost 3 bases and 1 base respectively, with 13 bases between them. The germline V gene encodes CDR1 SGDLS and CDR2 YYNGEE. The CDR3: CASSAGRERQETQYF. DNA of the CDR3: TGTGCCAGCAGCGCAGGCAGGGAACGCCAAGAGACCCAGTACTTC.

V usage is TRBV19 and J usage is TRBJ1-2; D is perhaps TRBD1 (6 bases). The CDR3 loop spans 17 amino acids. CDR1 is LNHDA and CDR2 is SQIVND in the germline V gene (reference sequence). The V and J ends lost 7 bases and 5 bases respectively, with 26 bases between them. CDR3 protein: CASTSGPQGLMFYGYTF. The DNA of the CDR3 is TGTGCCAGTACTAGTGGCCCTCAGGGGCTGATGTTTTATGGCTACACCTTC.

The chain has TRBV18 and TRBJ1-3; D perhaps matches TRBD1 (5 bases). CDR1 KGHSH and CDR2 LQKENI come from the germline V gene. V lost 3 bases and J 3 bases, leaving 9 bases between the germline ends. The CDR3 loop spans 14 amino acids. The CDR3 spells CASSPQGHGNTIYF. The DNA for the CDR3 is TGTGCCAGCTCACCTCAGGGTCATGGAAACACCATATATTTT.